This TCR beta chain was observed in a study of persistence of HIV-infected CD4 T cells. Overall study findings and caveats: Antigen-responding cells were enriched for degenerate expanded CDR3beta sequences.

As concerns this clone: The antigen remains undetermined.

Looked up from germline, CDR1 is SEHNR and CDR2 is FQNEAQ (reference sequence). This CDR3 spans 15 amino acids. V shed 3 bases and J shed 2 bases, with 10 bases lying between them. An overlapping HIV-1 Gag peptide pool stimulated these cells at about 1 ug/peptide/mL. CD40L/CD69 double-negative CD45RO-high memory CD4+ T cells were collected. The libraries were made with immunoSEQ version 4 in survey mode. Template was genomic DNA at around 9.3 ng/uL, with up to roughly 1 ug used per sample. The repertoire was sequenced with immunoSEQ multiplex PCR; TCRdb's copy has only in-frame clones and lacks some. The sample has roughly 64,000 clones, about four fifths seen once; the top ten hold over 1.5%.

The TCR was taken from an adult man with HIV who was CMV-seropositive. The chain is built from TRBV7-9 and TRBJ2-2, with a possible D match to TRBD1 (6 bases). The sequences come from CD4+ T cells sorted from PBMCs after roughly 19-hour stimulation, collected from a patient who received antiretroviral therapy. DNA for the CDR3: TGTGCCAGCAGCTTGGGACAAATAAACACCGGGGAGCTGTTTTTT. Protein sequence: CASSLGQINTGELFF.